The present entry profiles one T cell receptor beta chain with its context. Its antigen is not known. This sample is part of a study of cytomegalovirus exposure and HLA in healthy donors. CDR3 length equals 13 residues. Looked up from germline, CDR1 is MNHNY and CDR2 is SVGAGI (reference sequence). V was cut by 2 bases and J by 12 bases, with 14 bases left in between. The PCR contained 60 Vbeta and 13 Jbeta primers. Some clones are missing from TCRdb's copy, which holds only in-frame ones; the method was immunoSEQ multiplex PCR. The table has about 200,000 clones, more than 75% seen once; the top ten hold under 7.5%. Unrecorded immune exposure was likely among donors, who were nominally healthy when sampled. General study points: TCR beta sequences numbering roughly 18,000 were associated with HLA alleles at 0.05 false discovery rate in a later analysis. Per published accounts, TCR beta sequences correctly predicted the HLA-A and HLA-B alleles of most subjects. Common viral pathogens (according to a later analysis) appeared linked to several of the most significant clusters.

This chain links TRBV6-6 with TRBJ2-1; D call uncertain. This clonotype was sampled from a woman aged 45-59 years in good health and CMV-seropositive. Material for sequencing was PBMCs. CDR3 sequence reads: CASSYTPTQAQFF. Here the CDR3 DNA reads TGTGCCAGCAGTTACACCCCTACCCAGGCGCAGTTCTTC.